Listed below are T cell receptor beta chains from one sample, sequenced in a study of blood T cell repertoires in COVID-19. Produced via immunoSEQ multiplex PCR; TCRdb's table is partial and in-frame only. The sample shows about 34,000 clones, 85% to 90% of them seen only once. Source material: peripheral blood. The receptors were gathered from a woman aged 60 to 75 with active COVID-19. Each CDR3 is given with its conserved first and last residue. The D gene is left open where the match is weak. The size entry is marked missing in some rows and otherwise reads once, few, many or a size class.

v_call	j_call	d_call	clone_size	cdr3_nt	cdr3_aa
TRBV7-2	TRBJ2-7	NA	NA	TGTGCCAGCAGCTTAGTTCTATACGAGCAGTACTTC	CASSLVLYEQYF
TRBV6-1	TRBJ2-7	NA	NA	TGTGCCAGCAGTGAACGGGACATGTTCTCCTACGAGCAGTACTTC	CASSERDMFSYEQYF
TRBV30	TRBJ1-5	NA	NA	TGTGCCTGGAGTCCAGGGTCAAGGCAGCCCCAGCATTTT	CAWSPGSRQPQHF
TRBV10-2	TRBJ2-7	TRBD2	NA	TGCGCCAGCAGTAACGCAGCGGGAGGATCCTACGAGCAGTACTTC	CASSNAAGGSYEQYF
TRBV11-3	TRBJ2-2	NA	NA	TGTGCCAGCAGCCCAATGAGCACCGGGGAGCTGTTTTTT	CASSPMSTGELFF
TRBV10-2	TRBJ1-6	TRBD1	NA	TGCGCCAGCAGTGAGGACTTAAGGACAGGGACAATTTCACCCCTCCACTTT	CASSEDLRTGTISPLHF
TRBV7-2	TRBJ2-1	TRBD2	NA	TGTGCCAGCAGCTTAGTTATTCGCGGGGGGTGGGATGAGCAGTTCTTC	CASSLVIRGGWDEQFF
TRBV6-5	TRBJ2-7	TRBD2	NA	TGTGCCAGCAGTCCGGCGGGGGGCCACCTCTACGAGCAGTACTTC	CASSPAGGHLYEQYF
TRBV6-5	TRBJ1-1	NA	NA	TGTGCCAGCACTGCAGGTTCCGGCACTGAAGCTTTCTTT	CASTAGSGTEAFF
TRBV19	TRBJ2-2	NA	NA	TGTGCCAGTAGTATAATCGGAGCGGCAAACACCGGGGAGCTGTTTTTT	CASSIIGAANTGELFF
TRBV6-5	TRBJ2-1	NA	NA	TGTGCCAGCAGGCGAGCGACGCTAAACAATGAGCAGTTCTTC	CASRRATLNNEQFF
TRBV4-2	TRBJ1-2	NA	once	TGTGCCAGCAGCCAAGACAGTTATAACTATGGCTACACCTTC	CASSQDSYNYGYTF
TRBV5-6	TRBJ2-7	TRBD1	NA	TGTGCCAGCAGCGAACTAGGACAGGACTCCTACGAGCAGTACTTC	CASSELGQDSYEQYF
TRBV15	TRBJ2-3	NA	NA	TGTGCCACCAGCGGCGCCCGACTTGCCGGCACAGATACGCAGTATTTT	CATSGARLAGTDTQYF
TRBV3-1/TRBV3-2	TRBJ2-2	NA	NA	TGTGCCAGCTGGCGGCAGAACACCGGGGAGCTGTTTTTT	CASWRQNTGELFF
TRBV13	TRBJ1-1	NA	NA	TGTGCCAGCAGATCTGGAGGGAGTGGGTACACTGAAGCTTTCTTT	CASRSGGSGYTEAFF
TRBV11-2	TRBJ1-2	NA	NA	TGTGCCAGCAGCTTATCCGGCAGGTCCAATGGCTACACCTTC	CASSLSGRSNGYTF
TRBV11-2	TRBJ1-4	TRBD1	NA	TGTGCCAGCAGCTTTGGGACAGGGATGGGTGAAAAACTGTTTTTT	CASSFGTGMGEKLFF
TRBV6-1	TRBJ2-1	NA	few	TGTGCCAGCAGTGAGTCCCCCGGGACTCTTTTGTTCTTC	CASSESPGTLLFF
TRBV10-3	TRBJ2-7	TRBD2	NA	TGTGCCATCAGTTTCGGGACTAACTCCTACGAGCAGTACTTC	CAISFGTNSYEQYF
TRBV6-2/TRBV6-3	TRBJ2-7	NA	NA	TGTGCCAGCAGTGACACGGGGTTCCGGCAGTACTTC	CASSDTGFRQYF
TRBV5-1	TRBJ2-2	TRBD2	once	TGCGCCAGCAGCTTTACTAGCGGGAGGGCCGGGGAGCTGTTTTTT	CASSFTSGRAGELFF